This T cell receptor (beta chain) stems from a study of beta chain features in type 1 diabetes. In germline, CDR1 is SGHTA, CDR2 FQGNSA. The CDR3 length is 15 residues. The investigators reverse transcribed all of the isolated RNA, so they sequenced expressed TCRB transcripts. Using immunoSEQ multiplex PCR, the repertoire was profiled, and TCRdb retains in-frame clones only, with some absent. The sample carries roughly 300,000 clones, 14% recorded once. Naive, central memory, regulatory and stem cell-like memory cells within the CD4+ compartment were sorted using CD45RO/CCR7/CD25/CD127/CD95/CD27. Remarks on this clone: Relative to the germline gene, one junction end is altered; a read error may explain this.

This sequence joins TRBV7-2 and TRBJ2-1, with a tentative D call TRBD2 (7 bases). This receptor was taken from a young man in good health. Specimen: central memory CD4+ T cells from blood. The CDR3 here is CASSPSGGTYNEQFF. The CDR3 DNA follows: TGCGCCAGCAGCCCTTCGGGGGGCACCTACAATGAGCAGTTCTTC.